The rows below give T cell receptor beta chains drawn from one sample of a study of shared clonotypes between healthy human individuals. Sequenced by immunoSEQ multiplex PCR; TCRdb stores in-frame clones only, minus some. The sample lists 1,400,000 or so clones, around 98.5% occurring once. The material sequenced was naive CD4+ T cells sorted from blood. The source of these receptors is a man aged 25-45 years in good health. Both conserved end residues are part of each CDR3. The D gene is left open where the match is weak. The size of a clone is reported for some rows only, either as once, few or many, or as a class for expanded clones.

cdr3_nt: TGTGCCAGCAAGCTTTGGGGACGGATGAACACTGAAGCTTTCTTT
cdr3_aa: CASKLWGRMNTEAFF
v_call: TRBV5-8
d_call: NA
j_call: TRBJ1-1
clone_size: NA

cdr3_nt: TGTGCCAGTACCCCAGGACTGGACAGCAATCAGCCCCAGCATTTT
cdr3_aa: CASTPGLDSNQPQHF
v_call: TRBV19
d_call: NA
j_call: TRBJ1-5
clone_size: NA

cdr3_nt: TGTGCCAGCAGCTTTCGACTAGCGGCCTCGACAGATACGCAGTATTTT
cdr3_aa: CASSFRLAASTDTQYF
v_call: TRBV7-3
d_call: TRBD2
j_call: TRBJ2-3
clone_size: once

cdr3_nt: TGTGCCTGGAGTGTCGGACCCCGGGTGCAGTACTTC
cdr3_aa: CAWSVGPRVQYF
v_call: TRBV30
d_call: NA
j_call: TRBJ2-7
clone_size: NA

cdr3_nt: TGTGCCAGCAGCAGCCGGCAGGGTCCCTACAATGAGCAGTTCTTC
cdr3_aa: CASSSRQGPYNEQFF
v_call: TRBV7-2
d_call: NA
j_call: TRBJ2-1
clone_size: NA

cdr3_nt: TGTGCCAGCAGTCCTGCAAAGGGAGGAAGGGGTAGCGCGAACTATGGCTACACCTTC
cdr3_aa: CASSPAKGGRGSANYGYTF
v_call: TRBV27
d_call: NA
j_call: TRBJ1-2
clone_size: NA

cdr3_nt: TGTGCCAGCAGCCCGACTAGCGGGAGAAGCAATGAGCAGTTCTTC
cdr3_aa: CASSPTSGRSNEQFF
v_call: TRBV7-2
d_call: TRBD2
j_call: TRBJ2-1
clone_size: NA

cdr3_nt: TGCGCCAGCAGCTTGGTCCTAGCGGGAGGGTCCTACAATGAGCAGTTCTTC
cdr3_aa: CASSLVLAGGSYNEQFF
v_call: TRBV5-1
d_call: TRBD2
j_call: TRBJ2-1
clone_size: NA

cdr3_nt: TGCGCCAGCAGCCAAACAGCTACCTACGAGCAGTACTTC
cdr3_aa: CASSQTATYEQYF
v_call: TRBV4-3
d_call: NA
j_call: TRBJ2-7
clone_size: NA

cdr3_nt: TGCGCCAGCAGTACTGGACTTAAACAGGGAACAAACTATGGCTACACCTTC
cdr3_aa: CASSTGLKQGTNYGYTF
v_call: TRBV5-1
d_call: NA
j_call: TRBJ1-2
clone_size: NA